This T cell receptor (beta chain) was captured in a study of shared clonotypes between healthy human individuals. Turning to the study itself: Three men and a couple of women, aged 18 to 49, were donors. Per-donor plates numbered three CD4 naive, three CD4 memory, two CD8 naive and one CD8 memory.

CDR1 is LNHDA and CDR2 is SQIVND in the germline V gene (reference sequence). CDR3 length: 14 residues. With 5 bases removed from V and 2 bases from J, the gap between germline ends came to 13 bases. Assay used: immunoSEQ multiplex PCR; TCRdb lists only in-frame clones, some missing. The sample carries around 2,000,000 clones, 90% to 95% recorded once. The clonotype originates from a man aged 18-30 years in good health. Sequenced sample: naive CD4+ T cells sorted from blood. Indicated subset: CD45RA+ positively selected. The chain links TRBV19 to TRBJ2-7; TRBD1 is a possible D gene (6 bases). The DNA for the CDR3 is TGTGCCAGTAGTCCACGGGACATCCCCTACGAGCAGTACTTC. Amino acid sequence: CASSPRDIPYEQYF.